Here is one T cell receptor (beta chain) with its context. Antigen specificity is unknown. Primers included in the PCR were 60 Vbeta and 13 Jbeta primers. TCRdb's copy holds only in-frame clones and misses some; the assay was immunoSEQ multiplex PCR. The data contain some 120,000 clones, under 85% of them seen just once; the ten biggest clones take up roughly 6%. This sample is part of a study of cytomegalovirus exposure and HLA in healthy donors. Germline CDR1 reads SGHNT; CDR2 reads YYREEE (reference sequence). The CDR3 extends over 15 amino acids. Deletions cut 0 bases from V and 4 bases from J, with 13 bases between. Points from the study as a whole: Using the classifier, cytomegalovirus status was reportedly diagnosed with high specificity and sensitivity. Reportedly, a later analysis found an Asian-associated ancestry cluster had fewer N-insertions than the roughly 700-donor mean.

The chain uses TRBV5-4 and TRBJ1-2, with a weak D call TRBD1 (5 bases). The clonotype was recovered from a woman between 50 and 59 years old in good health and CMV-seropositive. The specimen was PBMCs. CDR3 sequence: CASSLEGRASYGYTF. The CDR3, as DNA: TGTGCCAGCAGCTTGGAGGGCAGGGCAAGCTATGGCTACACCTTC.